Presented here are 14 T cell receptor beta chains from one specimen sequenced in a study of blood T cell repertoires in COVID-19. Here immunoSEQ multiplex PCR was the method, and the copy in TCRdb shows in-frame clones only, minus some. The sample contains roughly 28,000 clones, approximately 90% of which appear only once. Material: peripheral blood. These receptors all come from a human donor in a cohort sampled during active COVID-19.

The chain is built from TRBV6-5 and TRBJ1-2; TRBD1 is a possible D gene (5 bases). V was pared by 6 bases and J by 0 bases, with 14 bases between. This CDR3 spans 15 amino acids. CDR1 MNHEY and CDR2 SVGAGI come from the germline V gene. This CDR3 reads CASSPDSASNYGYTF. The CDR3 region has the DNA TGTGCCAGCAGCCCCGACAGCGCCTCTAACTATGGCTACACCTTC.

Worth noting for this clone: This sample includes further DNA sequences coding for the same CDR3. The rearrangement joins TRBV12-3 or TRBV12-4 to TRBJ1-1, with 8 bases aligning to TRBD1. CDR3 size: 13 residues. V lost 3 bases to trimming and J lost 4 bases; unmatched junction nucleotides: 1. This CDR3 reads CASSFTGGTEAFF. CDR3 sequence (DNA): TGTGCCAGCAGTTTTACAGGGGGCACTGAAGCTTTCTTT.

About this clone itself: This sample includes further DNA sequences coding for the same CDR3. V is TRBV7-9 and J is TRBJ1-5; 9 bases are shared with TRBD1. Germline V CDR1 and CDR2: SEHNR, FQNEAQ (reference sequence). Trimming cost V 5 bases and J 4 bases; bases outside gene matches: 6. The CDR3 is 15 residues long. The DNA for the CDR3 is TGTGCCAGCAGCCTTACCGGGACAGGGAATCAGCCCCAGCATTTT. It specifies CASSLTGTGNQPQHF.

The V gene is TRBV30, the J gene TRBJ2-1, with D perhaps matching TRBD2 (5 bases). The V gene lost 4 bases and the J gene lost 6 bases, with 7 bases spanning the gap. This CDR3 has 11 residues. Germline values: CDR1 GTSNPN, CDR2 SVGIG (reference sequence). The CDR3 protein is CAWTGLNEQFF. In nucleotides, the CDR3 is TGTGCCTGGACCGGACTCAATGAGCAGTTCTTC.

This chain links TRBV3-1 (or the pseudogene TRBV3-2) with TRBJ1-1; a weak D match, TRBD1 (6 bases). CDR3 length: 14 residues. V lost 4 bases to trimming and J lost 4 bases, with 13 bases between them. In germline, CDR1 is LGHDT, CDR2 YNNKEL (reference sequence). CDR3 amino acids: CASSRLAGATEAFF. The CDR3, as DNA: TGTGCCAGCAGCCGGCTTGCGGGGGCCACTGAAGCTTTCTTT.

CDR3 DNA: TGTGCCAGTAGTCCCCAGGGAGGAAGTGGCTACACCTTC. Amino acid sequence: CASSPQGGSGYTF. The chain recombines TRBV19 with TRBJ1-2; TRBD1 is a possible D gene (5 bases). Germline V gene sequence: CDR1 LNHDA, CDR2 SQIVND (reference sequence). This CDR3 comprises 13 residues. Trimming took 5 bases from V and 7 from J, leaving 14 bases between them.

The CDR3 sequence: CASSQDMSSYRGTDTQYF. The CDR3 DNA follows: TGTGCCAGCAGCCAAGATATGAGTAGTTACAGGGGCACAGATACGCAGTATTTT. The chain combines TRBV4-2 with TRBJ2-3, with a weak D call TRBD1 (6 bases). Trimming shortened V by 0 bases and J by 1 base, and 17 bases separated the two germline ends. Germline V lookup: CDR1 LGHNA, CDR2 YNFKEQ. The CDR3 contains 18 residues.

The CDR3: CASSQEGQGYGYTF. In nucleotides, the CDR3 is TGTGCCAGCAGCCAAGAAGGACAGGGCTATGGCTACACCTTC. The chain is built from TRBV3-1 (or the pseudogene TRBV3-2) and TRBJ1-2; 8 bases are shared with TRBD1. The CDR3 is made up of 14 amino acids. Germline trimming cut 0 bases from V and 4 bases from J; bases unmatched to any gene: 1. CDR1 is LGHDT and CDR2 is YNNKEL in the germline V gene (reference sequence).

The sample holds one count of this clone. J is TRBJ1-5 and V is TRBV2, with TRBD1 matching over 7 bases. With 7 bases clipped from V and 3 bases from J, the junction kept 3 bases outside the gene matches. The germline V gene has CDR1 SNHLY and CDR2 FYNNEI. This CDR3 contains 13 residues. The DNA of the CDR3 is TGTGCCAGCATAAGGGGGCTCAATCAGCCCCAGCATTTT. As protein: CASIRGLNQPQHF.

This chain joins TRBV6-1 and TRBJ1-2; 7 bases agree with TRBD1. CDR1 MNHNS and CDR2 SASEGT come from the germline V gene. Trimming cost V 1 base and J 4 bases; bases outside gene matches: 3. The length of the CDR3 is 14 residues. CDR3 loop: CASSEEGAGYGYTF. The DNA for the CDR3 is TGTGCCAGCAGTGAAGAGGGGGCGGGCTATGGCTACACCTTC.

This chain joins TRBV12-5 and TRBJ2-7; 7 bases are shared with TRBD1. V was pared by 6 bases and J by 2 bases, with 7 bases of the junction left unmatched. Germline V gives CDR1 LGHNT, CDR2 FRNRAP. The CDR3 has 14 amino acids. The CDR3 sequence: CASGLTGNPYEQYF. As DNA, the CDR3 is TGTGCTAGTGGCCTGACAGGGAACCCCTACGAGCAGTACTTC.

The chain employs TRBV5-6 and TRBJ2-7; D is unclear. The CDR3 contains 13 residues. CDR1 and CDR2 (germline): SGHDT, YYEEEE. V was cut by 4 bases and J by 4 bases, with 12 bases left in between. The CDR3 here is CASSPLQSYEQYF. The CDR3 nucleotides are TGTGCCAGCAGCCCCCTACAGAGTTACGAGCAGTACTTC.

V is TRBV24-1 and J is TRBJ2-3, with 10 bases fitting TRBD2. CDR3 length: 17 amino acids. The trim removed 3 bases at V and 2 bases at J, leaving 7 bases unmatched. CDR1 is KGHDR and CDR2 is SFDVKD in the germline V gene. The CDR3 sequence is CATSDPMTSGSTDTQYF. In nucleotides, the CDR3 is TGTGCCACCAGTGATCCAATGACTAGCGGGTCCACAGATACGCAGTATTTT.

The chain carries TRBV5-1 and TRBJ2-3; D might be TRBD1 (6 bases). V was pared by 4 bases and J by 0 bases, with 12 bases between. Per germline, CDR1 SGHRS and CDR2 YFSETQ. The length of the CDR3 is 15 residues. This CDR3 reads CASSLRQDSTDTQYF. CDR3 bases: TGCGCCAGCAGCCTCCGACAGGACAGCACAGATACGCAGTATTTT.